This record covers a single T cell receptor beta chain. PCR used 60 Vbeta primers and 13 Jbeta primers. Produced via immunoSEQ multiplex PCR; TCRdb's table is partial and in-frame only. The sample yields over 150,000 clones, about 77% seen once. These data originate in a study of cytomegalovirus exposure and HLA in healthy donors. The source material was PBMCs. This clonotype was obtained from a young man in good health and CMV-seropositive.

CDR3 sequence reads: CASVAGKADTQYF. In nucleotides, the CDR3 is TGTGCCAGTGTAGCCGGGAAGGCAGATACGCAGTATTTT. The rearrangement joins TRBV2 to TRBJ2-3, with D possibly matching TRBD2 (5 bases). V gave up 9 bases and J gave up 4 bases, with 14 bases separating them. In germline, CDR1 is SNHLY, CDR2 FYNNEI. The CDR3 is made up of 13 amino acids.